The present TCR beta chain was sequenced within a study of shared clonotypes between healthy human individuals. This clone has only a few counts. What it binds is not known. Measured with immunoSEQ multiplex PCR; TCRdb has only the in-frame clones, and not every one. Among fewer than 130,000 clones, less than 75% were seen once, and the ten largest hold approximately 25%. Study-level points and caveats: Represented diversity (both genetic and exposure-history) was limited by the small number of donors.

CDR1 MNHEY and CDR2 SMNVEV come from the germline V gene (reference sequence). This CDR3 has 13 amino acids. V was trimmed by 6 bases and J by 6 bases, leaving 11 bases between them. Sequenced: memory CD8+ T cells sorted from blood. The subset denotes: CD45RO+ cells pooled with CCR7-negative TemRA cells. This sequence joins TRBV27 and TRBJ2-2, with a tentative D call TRBD1 (5 bases). This receptor was taken from a woman aged 30 to 39 in good health. The CDR3, as DNA: TGTGCCAGCAGCCAGGGTTTCGCCGGGGAGCTGTTTTTT. As protein: CASSQGFAGELFF.